Shown below are 3 T cell receptor beta chains from a single sample sequenced in a study of T cells in Graves' hyperthyroidism and ophthalmopathy. Amplification of TCR beta CDR3 regions was performed using RNA transcripts as template. The TCR CDR3 first-round RT-PCR relied on the HTBI primer set. TCRdb redid the calling of the multiplex PCR reads with MiXCR, one entry per CDR3 protein. The sample contains fewer than 200,000 distinct CDR3 sequences, 15% to 20% of which appear only once. The sequenced sample consisted of blood. The receptors shown here come from a woman between 50 and 59 years old with Graves' hyperthyroidism.

Ten or more counts support this clonotype. This rearrangement joins TRBV25-1 to TRBJ1-1; maybe TRBD1 (5 bases). CDR3 length: 15 amino acids. Trimming took 2 bases from V and 1 from J, leaving 11 bases between them. CDR1 and CDR2 (germline): MGHDK, SYGVNS. CDR3 region: CASSEVGGTNTEAFF. The DNA of the CDR3 is TGTGCCAGCAGTGAAGTAGGAGGGACGAACACTGAAGCTTTCTTT.

This clonotype showed up just a few times. The chain couples TRBV5-5 to TRBJ1-1, with D uncertain. CDR1 and CDR2 (germline): SGHKS, YYEKEE (reference sequence). V gave up 2 bases and J gave up 3 bases, with 14 bases separating them. The CDR3 spans 15 residues. The CDR3 DNA sequence: TGTGCCAGCAGCTTCTCGAGGTTGGGATACACTGAAGCTTTCTTT. Its protein product is CASSFSRLGYTEAFF.

This clonotype was counted many times. The chain employs TRBV6-1 and TRBJ2-5; TRBD2 is a possible D gene (5 bases). There are 13 residues in the CDR3. CDR1 and CDR2 from the germline V gene are MNHNS and SASEGT. V shed 5 bases and J shed 2 bases, with 9 bases lying between them. In DNA form, the CDR3 reads TGTGCCAGCAGTAAGGGAGTTCAAGAGACCCAGTACTTC. This translates into CASSKGVQETQYF.